Below, one T cell receptor (beta chain) is given with its context. Its antigen is undetermined. The germline V and J ends were trimmed by 2 bases and 0 bases, with 10 bases remaining between them. This CDR3 is 15 amino acids long. Per germline, CDR1 KGHSH and CDR2 LQKENI. The record originates from a study of T-cell memory formation after mild COVID-19. In the study overall: Largely, the TCR clusters proved donor specific. Regarding the study as a whole: CD8+ contracting clones occupied EMRA, while CD4+ ones occupied mainly CM and EM.

TCRdb re-derived calls from the 5' RACE reads in MiXCR, one entry per CDR3 protein. The sample shows fewer than 300,000 distinct CDR3 sequences, 16% of them seen only once. Material for sequencing was PBMCs or a T cell subset sorted from them (not recorded which). The chain joins TRBV18 to TRBJ1-1; D is ambiguous. This clonotype was sampled from a man aged 18 to 30 who had mild COVID-19 (a few samples of this study predate the infection). Cell type and time point are not known. The CDR3: CASSPLARLNTEAFF. The CDR3 DNA sequence: TGTGCCAGCTCACCATTAGCCAGGCTGAACACTGAAGCTTTCTTT.